These 12 T cell receptor beta chains originate from one sample sequenced in a study of T cells in Graves' hyperthyroidism and ophthalmopathy (dated by TCRdb to about 2019). The protocol used for the library was multiplex PCR. For sequencing, an Illumina HiSeq 2000 was employed. Amplification of TCR beta CDR3 regions was carried out from RNA transcripts. The TCR CDR3 was subjected to a first round of RT-PCR using the HTBI primer set and the Qiagen OneStep RT-PCR kit. TCRdb reran the public reads through fastp at Q25 and MiXCR, keeping productive beta chains. Identical CDR3 protein sequences are pooled into one entry, listed with their most common genes and DNA. Across this sample there are approximately 400,000 distinct CDR3 sequences, with more than 14% seen only once. The ten largest clones represent roughly 21% of the sample. The sequencing input was blood. These receptors were obtained from a woman in her twenties or thirties with Graves' ophthalmopathy.

The chain links TRBV11-3 to TRBJ2-7; tentative D call: TRBD1 (6 bases). The CDR3 has 13 residues. Germline-derived CDR1 and CDR2 are SGHNT and YENEEA. Trimming stripped 6 bases from V and 4 bases from J, with 13 bases between. This CDR3 is CASRQGIKYEQYF. The CDR3 coding sequence is TGTGCCAGCAGGCAGGGGATAAAGTACGAGCAGTACTTC.

Many counts were recorded for this clonotype. The genes are TRBV13 and TRBJ2-1, with 7 bases fitting TRBD2. Germline CDR1 PRHDT, CDR2 FYEKMQ (reference sequence). The CDR3 is 13 residues long. The junction had 3 bases not matched to a gene; V was cut back by 3 bases and J by 7 bases. The CDR3 here is CASSFGGRNEQFF. In nucleotides, the CDR3 is TGTGCCAGCAGCTTCGGGGGGAGAAATGAGCAGTTCTTC.

This clonotype has ten or more counts. The chain has TRBV7-9 and TRBJ1-5; D gene unclear. Trimming pared 0 bases from V and 4 bases from J, leaving 1 base between. CDR1 SEHNR and CDR2 FQNEAQ come from the germline V gene (reference sequence). The CDR3 totals 12 residues. Here the CDR3 reads CASSLANQPQHF. The CDR3 nucleotides read TGTGCCAGCAGCTTAGCTAATCAGCCCCAGCATTTT.

The J gene is TRBJ2-3, the V gene TRBV9; perhaps TRBD2 as D (6 bases). CDR3 size: 15 residues. Germline V lookup: CDR1 SGDLS, CDR2 YYNGEE. V lost 1 base and J lost 0, with 9 bases in between. The CDR3 protein is CASSVTSRSTDTQYF. The CDR3, as DNA: TGTGCCAGCAGCGTAACTAGCCGGAGCACAGATACGCAGTATTTT.

This clonotype has a count of ten or more. The DNA for the CDR3 is TGTGCCAGCACCCACGCCCGGGGTCTGCTTGTTTCACCCCTCCACTTT. It is translated as CASTHARGLLVSPLHF. The rearrangement joins TRBV6-1 to TRBJ1-6; the D is unclear. Trimming took 7 bases from V and 9 from J, leaving 22 bases between them. Germline V gives CDR1 MNHNS, CDR2 SASEGT. CDR3 length: 16 amino acids.

In this sample, this clonotype turned up a few times. The chain is built from TRBV7-4 and TRBJ2-3; D may correspond to TRBD1 or TRBD2 (6 bases each). V was shortened by 4 bases and J by 1 base, with 18 bases between the two germline ends. CDR1 is SGHVT and CDR2 is SQSDAQ in the germline V gene. The CDR3 totals 17 residues. In DNA form, the CDR3 reads TGTGCCAGCAGCTATTCGGGGGCTGGTGTAGGCACAGATACGCAGTATTTT. Its translation is CASSYSGAGVGTDTQYF. The full variable domain, rest sourced from reference TRBV7-4 and TRBJ2-3, is GAGVSQSPRYKVAKRGRDVALRCDSISGHVTLYWYRQTLGQGSEVLTYSQSDAQRDKSGRPSGRFSAERPERSVSTLKIQRTEQGDSAVYLCASSYSGAGVGTDTQYFGPGTRLTVL.

Remarks on this clonotype: This may come from a read error, since a much larger clone is one base off. The J gene is TRBJ1-4, the V gene TRBV27; 9 bases match TRBD1. Germline V gene sequence: CDR1 MNHEY, CDR2 SMNVEV (reference sequence). With 5 bases clipped from V and 7 bases from J, the junction kept 14 bases outside the gene matches. The CDR3 has 17 residues. This CDR3 reads CASSLSTPGQGSEKLFF. The CDR3 DNA follows: TGTGCCAGCAGTCTAAGTACTCCGGGACAGGGAAGTGAAAAACTGTTTTTT.

V usage is TRBV4-2 and J usage is TRBJ2-3; D might be TRBD2 (5 bases). The CDR3 totals 18 residues. Germline V gene lookup returns CDR1 LGHNA and CDR2 YNFKEQ. V was shortened by 1 base and J by 6 bases, with 23 bases between the two germline ends. CDR3 in DNA: TGTGCCAGCAGCCAAGGCTCCGGGAATAAGGGTAATTTTGATACGCAGTATTTT. This codes for CASSQGSGNKGNFDTQYF.

This clonotype was seen a handful of times. Because the CDR3's place on the DNA is in doubt, the DNA is left out and the CDR3 is given as listed by TCRdb. J is TRBJ1-4 and V is TRBV18; the listed D gene, TRBD1, was not tested against the DNA. The V gene's germline CDR1 is KGHSH and CDR2 LQKENI. 14 amino acids form the CDR3, both terminal residues included. CDR3 in amino acids: CASSMTGEPKNCFF.

To note about this clonotype: A much larger clone lies one base from this, so it may be a read error. This rearrangement joins TRBV13 to TRBJ2-7; 7 bases match TRBD1. This CDR3 is 16 amino acids long. Per the germline V gene, CDR1 is PRHDT and CDR2 is FYEKMQ (reference sequence). The CDR3 DNA reads TGTGCCAGCAGCTTAGGACTGGGGACAGAAAACTACGGGCAGTACTTC. Translated: CASSLGLGTENYGQYF.

The V call is TRBV11-3, the J call TRBJ1-4; 8 nucleotides align to TRBD1. CDR3 length: 17 residues. Germline loops: CDR1 SGHNT, CDR2 YENEEA. V shed 5 bases and J 2 bases; nucleotides not matched to a gene: 10. The CDR3 spells CASSHRDRFTTNEKLFF. The CDR3 bases are TGTGCCAGCAGCCATCGGGACAGGTTCACGACTAATGAAAAACTGTTTTTT. Supplemented by reference TRBV11-3 and TRBJ1-4, the full variable domain reads EAGVVQSPRYKIIEKKQPVAFWCNPISGHNTLYWYLQNLGQGPELLIRYENEEAVDDSQLPKDRFSAERLKGVDSTLKIQPAELGDSAVYLCASSHRDRFTTNEKLFFGSGTQLSVL.

This clonotype was counted ten times or more. This chain joins TRBV30 and TRBJ2-3; 12 bases match TRBD2. Germline CDR1 is GTSNPN and CDR2 is SVGIG (reference sequence). The junction had 4 bases not matched to a gene; V was cut back by 4 bases and J by 5 bases. This CDR3 is built from 14 residues. The CDR3 DNA reads as TGTGCCTGGACTAGCGGGGGGGCTGTAGATACGCAGTATTTT. This sequence encodes CAWTSGGAVDTQYF.